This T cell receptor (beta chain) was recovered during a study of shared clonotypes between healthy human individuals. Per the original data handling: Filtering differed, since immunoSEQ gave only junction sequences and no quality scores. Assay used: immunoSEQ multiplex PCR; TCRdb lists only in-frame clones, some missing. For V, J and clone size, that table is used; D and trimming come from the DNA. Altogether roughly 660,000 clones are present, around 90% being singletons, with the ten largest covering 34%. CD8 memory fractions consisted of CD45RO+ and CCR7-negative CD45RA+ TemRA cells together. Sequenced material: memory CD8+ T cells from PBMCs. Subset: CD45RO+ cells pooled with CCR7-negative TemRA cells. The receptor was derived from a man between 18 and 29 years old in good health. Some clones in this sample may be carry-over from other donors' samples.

This chain's CDR3 is CASSHLAGTNSYNEQFF. The CDR3 nucleotides are TGTGCCAGCAGCCACCTAGCGGGGACTAACTCCTACAATGAGCAGTTCTTC. The rearrangement links TRBV4-2 to TRBJ2-1, with 9 bases identical to TRBD2. The ends lost 3 bases at V and 0 bases at J; junction bases unmatched: 6. Germline loops: CDR1 LGHNA, CDR2 YNFKEQ. The length of the CDR3 is 17 residues.